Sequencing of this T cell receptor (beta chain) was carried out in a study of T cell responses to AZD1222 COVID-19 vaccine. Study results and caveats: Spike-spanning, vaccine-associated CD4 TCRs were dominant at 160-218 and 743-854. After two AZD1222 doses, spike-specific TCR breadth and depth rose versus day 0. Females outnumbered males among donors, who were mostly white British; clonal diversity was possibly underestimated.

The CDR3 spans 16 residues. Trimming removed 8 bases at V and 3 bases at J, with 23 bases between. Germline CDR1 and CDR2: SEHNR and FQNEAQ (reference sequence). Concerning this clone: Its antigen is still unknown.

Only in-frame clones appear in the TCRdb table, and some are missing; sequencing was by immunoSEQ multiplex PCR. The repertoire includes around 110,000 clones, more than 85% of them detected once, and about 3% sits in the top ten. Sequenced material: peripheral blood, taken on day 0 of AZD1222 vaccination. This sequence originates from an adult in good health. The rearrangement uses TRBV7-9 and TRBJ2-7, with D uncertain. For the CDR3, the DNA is TGTGCCAGCCGTAGTTGGGCTGGAGATAAAGGCTACGAGCAGTACTTC. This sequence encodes CASRSWAGDKGYEQYF.